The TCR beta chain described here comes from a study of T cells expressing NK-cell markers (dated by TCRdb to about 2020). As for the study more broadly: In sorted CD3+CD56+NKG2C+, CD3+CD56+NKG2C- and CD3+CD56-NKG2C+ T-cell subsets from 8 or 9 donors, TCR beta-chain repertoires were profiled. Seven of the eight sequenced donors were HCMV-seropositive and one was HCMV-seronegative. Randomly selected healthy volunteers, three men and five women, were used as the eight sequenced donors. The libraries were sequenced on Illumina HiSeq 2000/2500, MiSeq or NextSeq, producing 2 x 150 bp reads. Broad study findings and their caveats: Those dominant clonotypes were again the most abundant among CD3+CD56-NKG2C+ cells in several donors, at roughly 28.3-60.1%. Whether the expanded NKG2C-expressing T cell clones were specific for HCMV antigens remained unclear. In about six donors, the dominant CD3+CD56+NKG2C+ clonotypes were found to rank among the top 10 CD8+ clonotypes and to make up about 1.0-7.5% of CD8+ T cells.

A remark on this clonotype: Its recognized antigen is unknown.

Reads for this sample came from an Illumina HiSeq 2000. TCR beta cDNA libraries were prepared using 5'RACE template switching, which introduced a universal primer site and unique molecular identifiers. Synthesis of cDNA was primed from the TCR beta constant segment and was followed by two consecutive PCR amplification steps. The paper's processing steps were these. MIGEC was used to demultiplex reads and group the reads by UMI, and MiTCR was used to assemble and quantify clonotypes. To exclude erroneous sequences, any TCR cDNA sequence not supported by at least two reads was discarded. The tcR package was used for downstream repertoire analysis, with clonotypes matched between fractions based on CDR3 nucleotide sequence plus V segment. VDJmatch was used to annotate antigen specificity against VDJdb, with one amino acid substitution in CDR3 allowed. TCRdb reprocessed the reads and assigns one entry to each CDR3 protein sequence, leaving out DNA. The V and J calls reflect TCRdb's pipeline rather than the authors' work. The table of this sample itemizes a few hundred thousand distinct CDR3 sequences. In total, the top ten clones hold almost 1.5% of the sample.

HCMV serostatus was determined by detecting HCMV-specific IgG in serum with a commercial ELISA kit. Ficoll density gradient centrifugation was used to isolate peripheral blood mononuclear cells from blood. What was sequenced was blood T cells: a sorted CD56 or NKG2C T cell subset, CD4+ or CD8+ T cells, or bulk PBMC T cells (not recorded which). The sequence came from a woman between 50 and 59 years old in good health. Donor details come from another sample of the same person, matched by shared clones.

The CDR3: CASSSLDRGETQYF. The sequence links TRBV6-9 to TRBJ2-5; the TRBD1 assignment by TCRdb is unverifiable without DNA. Per the germline V gene, MNHGY is the CDR1 and SVAAGI is the CDR2. From the cysteine through the phenylalanine, the CDR3 covers 14 amino acids. No DNA has been recorded.